The next 20 T cell receptor beta chains were all read from a single sample in a study of T-cell reconstitution after alpha-beta-depleted transplantation in children (dated by TCRdb to the mid-2010s). The library was generated by PCR. Sequencing was performed on an Illumina HiSeq 2500. Molecular barcoding was employed in the preparation of TCR libraries, with unique molecular identifiers being used to normalize TCRbeta repertoire quantification. TCRdb applied fastp at Q25 and MiXCR to the public reads, then kept only in-frame beta chains. Every entry covers one CDR3 protein and lists the most common genes and DNA from its rows. The sample records 250,000 to 400,000 distinct CDR3 sequences, roughly 21% of which are singletons. About a tenth of the sample lies in the top ten. Interpreted using the paper, the treatment or condition label stands for: allogeneic hematopoietic cell transplantation with graft depleted of TCRalphabeta T cells and CD19 B cells.

The sequences come from PBMCs, mostly from graft donor cells, collected 180 days after TCRalphabeta/CD19-depleted stem cell transplant. These receptors came from a male patient younger than 18 who had a stem cell transplant for acute lymphoblastic leukemia, so the T cells may come from the graft donor.

This clonotype occurred a few times. Likely a read error: the CDR3 ends without its conserved phenylalanine or tryptophan. V is TRBV5-1 and J is TRBJ2-6, with 8 bases aligning to TRBD1. V lost 4 bases and J lost 0; bases outside the gene matches: 9. The length of the CDR3 is 18 residues. Germline CDR1 reads SGHRS; CDR2 reads YFSETQ. CDR3 protein: CASSRTGQDHSGANVLTL. The CDR3 DNA reads TGCGCCAGCAGCCGCACGGGACAGGACCACTCTGGGGCCAACGTCCTGACTTTA.

The chain has TRBV7-6 and TRBJ1-5, with D possibly matching TRBD1 (6 bases). This CDR3 is built from 17 residues. V was trimmed by 1 base and J by 1 base, leaving 14 bases between them. Germline assignment: CDR1 SGHVS and CDR2 FNYEAQ. This CDR3 is CASSLGAGEESNQPQHF. CDR3 sequence (DNA): TGTGCCAGCAGCTTAGGGGCAGGGGAAGAGAGCAATCAGCCCCAGCATTTT.

This clonotype came up a few times. The genes are TRBV6-5 and TRBJ2-1; D is unresolved. The CDR3 is 13 residues long. Per germline, CDR1 MNHEY and CDR2 SVGAGI. V lost 8 bases and J lost 4, with 12 bases in between. The CDR3, as DNA: TGTGCCAGCTTTACTCTACTGTACAATGAGCAGTTCTTC. Protein product: CASFTLLYNEQFF.

This chain uses TRBV5-1 with TRBJ2-5, with 12 bases lining up with TRBD2. This CDR3 comprises 15 residues. J lost 4 bases, V lost 1 base, and 2 bases had no gene match. Germline V gene data show CDR1 as SGHRS and CDR2 as YFSETQ. This CDR3 reads CASSLPLAGGETQYF. CDR3 DNA: TGCGCCAGCAGCTTGCCACTAGCGGGAGGAGAGACCCAGTACTTC.

The V gene is TRBV12-3 or TRBV12-4, the J gene TRBJ2-4; D remains ambiguous. The V end lost 5 bases, the J end lost 0 bases, and 17 bases lay between the germline ends. The CDR3 is made up of 17 amino acids. In nucleotides, the CDR3 is TGTGCCAGCAGTCCCCCAGTGGGCTGGGTAGCCAAAAACATTCAGTACTTC. Translation: CASSPPVGWVAKNIQYF.

J is TRBJ1-1 and V is TRBV4-1, with D maybe TRBD1 (5 bases). The CDR3 is made up of 15 amino acids. Germline V gene lookup returns CDR1 MGHRA and CDR2 YSYEKL. V lost 3 bases and J lost 0, with 11 bases in between. CDR3: CASSQGVLMNTEAFF. Written as DNA, the CDR3 is TGCGCCAGCAGCCAGGGGGTCCTTATGAACACTGAAGCTTTCTTT.

Only a few counts were recorded for this clonotype. CDR3 nucleotides: TGCAGTTCACCTGGGGCCAACGTCCTGACTTTC. Protein: CSSPGANVLTF. The chain has TRBV20-1 and TRBJ2-6; D is unresolved. The CDR3 is 11 amino acids. CDR1 DFQATT and CDR2 SNEGSKA come from the germline V gene (reference sequence). V was trimmed by 8 bases and J by 2 bases, leaving 4 bases between them.

This chain links TRBV12-3 or TRBV12-4 with TRBJ2-1; D possibly corresponds to TRBD1 (6 bases). V dropped 6 bases and J dropped 7 bases, with 19 bases sitting between them. The CDR3 totals 15 residues. For the CDR3, the DNA is TGTGCCAGCAGCATCCGGCAGGGGACGATGAATGAGCAGTTCTTC. It encodes CASSIRQGTMNEQFF.

This clonotype has a count of ten or more. The V and J genes are TRBV7-9 and TRBJ1-1, with 9 bases that match TRBD1. CDR1 is SEHNR and CDR2 is FQNEAQ in the germline V gene (reference sequence). This CDR3 spans 15 amino acids. Trimming at V came to 5 bases and at J to 4 bases, leaving 8 bases not matched to a gene. This CDR3 is CASSRDRAPSTEAFF. The CDR3 DNA reads as TGTGCCAGCAGCCGGGACAGGGCCCCCTCCACTGAAGCTTTCTTT.

This clonotype was seen only a few times. This sequence joins TRBV24-1 and TRBJ2-7; tentatively, D is TRBD2 (6 bases). The CDR3 sequence is 14 residues long. Trimming removed 2 bases from V and 4 bases from J, with 11 bases in between. Germline CDR1 is KGHDR and CDR2 is SFDVKD. As DNA, the CDR3 is TGTGCCACCAGTGATTCGGGGACTTTATACGAGCAGTACTTC. Translation gives CATSDSGTLYEQYF.

This clonotype was seen a few times. The DNA of the CDR3 is TGTGCCAGCGGAAGTGGCCCGAACTACGAGCAGTACTTC. As protein: CASGSGPNYEQYF. J is TRBJ2-7 and V is TRBV27; D not resolved. The V end lost 8 bases, the J end lost 3 bases, and 14 bases lay between the germline ends. Germline CDR1 and CDR2: MNHEY and SMNVEV (reference sequence). The CDR3 contains 13 residues.

This clonotype appeared a few times. The V and J genes are TRBV5-5 and TRBJ2-7; 13 bases line up with TRBD2. The CDR3 spans 16 residues. The V gene's germline CDR1 is SGHKS and CDR2 YYEKEE (reference sequence). J lost 4 bases, V lost 0 bases, and 4 bases had no gene match. The CDR3 loop reads CASSLGTSGRWYEQYF. In DNA, the CDR3 is TGTGCCAGCAGCTTGGGGACTAGCGGGAGATGGTACGAGCAGTACTTC.

V is TRBV12-3 or TRBV12-4 and J is TRBJ2-1, with D possibly matching TRBD2 (5 bases). Trimming took 5 bases from V and 12 from J, leaving 11 bases between them. This CDR3 comprises 11 residues. CDR3 sequence: CASSPAGPQFF. CDR3 bases: TGTGCCAGCAGTCCGGCGGGCCCGCAGTTCTTC.

The chain uses TRBV10-3 and TRBJ2-1, with 9 nucleotides matching TRBD1. The CDR3 has 15 residues. Germline V gives CDR1 ENHRY, CDR2 SYGVKD. With 4 bases clipped from V and 3 bases from J, the junction kept 4 bases outside the gene matches. The CDR3 loop is CAISGRTGVYNEQFF. CDR3 DNA sequence: TGTGCCATCAGTGGGCGGACAGGGGTCTACAATGAGCAGTTCTTC.

This clonotype was seen ten or more times. This chain connects TRBV12-3 or TRBV12-4 to TRBJ2-7, with D hard to call. V gave up 3 bases and J gave up 0 bases, with 12 bases separating them. The CDR3 totals 15 residues. CDR3 bases: TGTGCCAGCAGTTTCGCAGCCCTTAGCTCCTACGAGCAGTACTTC. This gives the protein CASSFAALSSYEQYF.

This clonotype was found a few times. The chain combines TRBV29-1 with TRBJ2-3; D call uncertain. CDR1 and CDR2 (germline): SQVTM, ANQGSEA. The V and J ends lost 7 bases and 2 bases respectively, with 16 bases between them. CDR3 length equals 14 residues. The CDR3 DNA sequence: TGCAGCGCCAAAATACCCCCTTACACAGATACGCAGTATTTT. Translated, it gives CSAKIPPYTDTQYF.

The CDR3 sequence is CASRDSRWNTEAFF. The CDR3 DNA reads as TGCGCCAGCAGGGACAGCCGTTGGAACACTGAAGCTTTCTTT. The chain combines TRBV5-1 with TRBJ1-1; D may be TRBD1 (6 bases). The CDR3 totals 14 residues. Trimming took 5 bases from V and 1 from J, leaving 12 bases between them. Germline CDR1 is SGHRS and CDR2 is YFSETQ.

This sequence joins TRBV18 and TRBJ2-7; 8 bases are shared with TRBD1. The germline CDR1 and CDR2 sequences are KGHSH and LQKENI. This CDR3 has 16 residues. Trimming removed 5 bases from V and 1 base from J; junction bases left unmatched: 10. The CDR3 spells CASSNDRGRGSYEQYF. The CDR3 DNA sequence: TGTGCCAGCTCAAACGACAGGGGACGAGGGTCCTACGAGCAGTACTTC.

This clonotype was recorded a few times. The chain employs TRBV15 and TRBJ2-7, with 7 bases identical to TRBD2. Germline-derived CDR1 and CDR2 are LNHNV and YYDKDF (reference sequence). The V and J ends lost 4 bases and 1 base, in that order; junction bases with no gene match: 13. CDR3 length equals 17 residues. The CDR3: CATSTLGEGIESYEQYF. In DNA form, the CDR3 reads TGTGCCACCAGCACCCTAGGGGAGGGTATTGAATCCTACGAGCAGTACTTC.

This clonotype rates as medium-sized. V usage is TRBV29-1 and J usage is TRBJ2-7; 7 bases map to TRBD1. Germline CDR1 and CDR2: SQVTM and ANQGSEA. Trimming took 7 bases from V and 12 from J; bases not matched to a gene: 3. CDR3 length: 8 amino acids. CDR3 nucleotide sequence: TGCAGCGCGTCAGGGGGGTACTTC. Amino acids: CSASGGYF.